A single sample is the source of the 32 T cell receptor beta chains below, sequenced in a study of blood T cell repertoires in COVID-19. TCRdb's table, derived via immunoSEQ multiplex PCR, lists solely in-frame clones and lacks some. The sample has 200,000 to 250,000 clones; 80% to 90% are singletons. Sequenced: peripheral blood. These receptor sequences come from a woman over 75 with COVID-19, enrolled during active disease.

The chain combines TRBV5-4 with TRBJ2-7, with 7 bases lining up with TRBD2. Germline trimming cut 2 bases from V and 0 bases from J; bases unmatched to any gene: 2. This CDR3 has 14 amino acids. Germline V gene lookup returns CDR1 SGHNT and CDR2 YYREEE (reference sequence). The CDR3 DNA reads TGTGCCAGCAGCTTCGGGGGGAGCTCCTACGAGCAGTACTTC. It is translated as CASSFGGSSYEQYF.

This clone came up once. The genes are TRBV2 and TRBJ2-5; 10 bases are shared with TRBD2. V lost 8 bases and J lost 5; bases outside the gene matches: 11. CDR1 is SNHLY, CDR2 FYNNEI, per germline. This CDR3 contains 15 residues. The CDR3 DNA reads TGTGCCAGCCAAAGGGCTAGCGGGAGTTGGGAGACCCAGTACTTC. Translation: CASQRASGSWETQYF.

This clone was detected a few times. This chain connects TRBV27 to TRBJ2-2; TRBD2 aligns across 10 bases. The CDR3 consists of 18 residues. V shed 6 bases, J shed 1 base, and the junction held 11 bases outside the gene matches. CDR1 MNHEY and CDR2 SMNVEV come from the germline V gene (reference sequence). CDR3 DNA: TGTGCCAGCAGCCGAGCGGGAGGGCCCTTTGGGAACACCGGGGAGCTGTTTTTT. Encoded protein: CASSRAGGPFGNTGELFF.

At least ten counts were recorded for this clone. As DNA, the CDR3 is TGCGCCAGCAGCTTGGGAGGTTTTGAAACCGGGGAGCTGTTTTTT. Translated, it gives CASSLGGFETGELFF. The rearrangement joins TRBV5-1 to TRBJ2-2; D gene unclear. V was pared by 0 bases and J by 5 bases, with 11 bases between. CDR1 is SGHRS, CDR2 YFSETQ, per germline. The CDR3 sequence is 15 residues long.

The CDR3, as DNA: TGTGCCAGCAGCCCGACAGGGTCCACTAATGAAAAACTGTTTTTT. Its translation is CASSPTGSTNEKLFF. This chain connects TRBV5-4 to TRBJ1-4; 7 nucleotides align to TRBD1. The CDR3 runs to 15 residues. Trimming cost V 4 bases and J 2 bases; bases outside gene matches: 5. Per germline, CDR1 SGHNT and CDR2 YYREEE (reference sequence).

There are a few counts of this clone. This sequence joins TRBV4-1 and TRBJ1-2; no definite D call. The CDR3 extends over 13 amino acids. Germline V lookup: CDR1 MGHRA, CDR2 YSYEKL. Between the trimmed V and J ends, which lost 4 bases and 1 base, there was a span of 7 bases. The DNA of the CDR3 is TGCGCCAGCAGCCGGGAGAATAACTATGGCTACACCTTC. Residues: CASSRENNYGYTF.

The J gene is TRBJ2-4, the V gene TRBV27; 12 bases are shared with TRBD2. The CDR3 loop spans 19 amino acids. The germline gives CDR1 MNHEY, CDR2 SMNVEV (reference sequence). With 5 bases clipped from V and 0 bases from J, the junction kept 11 bases outside the gene matches. The CDR3 sequence: CASSPLLAGGLLAKNIQYF. The CDR3 coding sequence is TGTGCCAGCAGTCCCCTTCTAGCGGGGGGGCTACTAGCCAAAAACATTCAGTACTTC.

The chain uses TRBV5-1 and TRBJ1-1; 8 positions agree with TRBD1. The CDR3 loop spans 15 amino acids. CDR1 and CDR2 (germline): SGHRS, YFSETQ. Trimming at V came to 0 bases and at J to 0 bases, leaving 1 base not matched to a gene. CDR3 in amino acids: CASSLAGQVNTEAFF. DNA of the CDR3: TGCGCCAGCAGCTTGGCGGGACAGGTGAACACTGAAGCTTTCTTT.

This sequence joins TRBV28 and TRBJ1-5, with D tentatively TRBD1 (5 bases). Per germline, CDR1 MDHEN and CDR2 SYDVKM. The V gene lost 8 bases and the J gene lost 0 bases, with 11 bases spanning the gap. The CDR3 loop spans 14 amino acids. This chain's CDR3 is CASGGSYSNQPQHF. CDR3 nucleotide sequence: TGTGCCAGCGGGGGGTCGTATAGCAATCAGCCCCAGCATTTT.

This sequence joins TRBV7-9 and TRBJ2-7; tentative D call: TRBD2 (6 bases). V dropped 1 base and J dropped 2 bases, with 9 bases sitting between them. Germline values: CDR1 SEHNR, CDR2 FQNEAQ (reference sequence). The CDR3 is 14 residues long. Here the CDR3 DNA reads TGTGCCAGCAGCTTAGAGCGGGTGCCCTACGAGCAGTACTTC. Protein: CASSLERVPYEQYF.

V usage is TRBV5-1 and J usage is TRBJ2-3; weak D call: TRBD1 (5 bases). This CDR3 has 14 residues. Between the trimmed V and J ends, which lost 3 bases and 4 bases, there was a span of 12 bases. Germline lookup yields CDR1 SGHRS and CDR2 YFSETQ. The CDR3 nucleotides are TGCGCCAGCAGCTCAACTCAAGGGGCAGATACGCAGTATTTT. The encoded protein is CASSSTQGADTQYF. Complete variable domain (other parts from reference TRBV5-1 and TRBJ2-3): KAGVTQTPRYLIKTRGQQVTLSCSPISGHRSVSWYQQTPGQGLQFLFEYFSETQRNKGNFPGRFSGRQFSNSRSEMNVSTLELGDSALYLCASSSTQGADTQYFGPGTRLTVL.

In this sample, this clone turned up once. The CDR3 DNA follows: TGTGCCAGTAGTATGAGTCGCGACTACAATGAGCAGTTCTTC. Its translation: CASSMSRDYNEQFF. The V gene is TRBV19, the J gene TRBJ2-1; D ambiguous. V lost 3 bases and J 3 bases, leaving 9 bases between the germline ends. Germline CDR1 reads LNHDA; CDR2 reads SQIVND (reference sequence). The CDR3 is 14 residues long.

The chain is built from TRBV5-1 and TRBJ1-2, with a tentative D call TRBD1 (6 bases). The germline V gene has CDR1 SGHRS and CDR2 YFSETQ. This CDR3 is built from 14 residues. The V and J ends lost 3 bases and 8 bases respectively, with 17 bases between them. CDR3: CASSYLQGTRGYTF. CDR3 nucleotide sequence: TGCGCCAGCAGCTACTTGCAGGGGACGAGGGGCTACACCTTC.

This sequence joins TRBV4-1 and TRBJ1-3, with no clear D. Per germline, CDR1 MGHRA and CDR2 YSYEKL. This CDR3 contains 17 residues. V lost 1 base to trimming and J lost 0 bases, with 13 bases between them. CDR3 sequence (DNA): TGCGCCAGCAGCCAAGGCCGCCAAGCGGTCTCTGGAAACACCATATATTTT. Its translation: CASSQGRQAVSGNTIYF.

The rearrangement links TRBV6-2 or TRBV6-3 to TRBJ1-1; TRBD1 aligns across 9 bases. Germline-derived CDR1 and CDR2 are MNHEY and SVGEGT. The V and J ends lost 6 bases and 1 base, in that order; junction bases with no gene match: 6. The CDR3 contains 15 residues. The CDR3, as DNA: TGTGCCAGCAGCCCCAACAGGGGGCGGAACACTGAAGCTTTCTTT. Amino acids: CASSPNRGRNTEAFF.

The gene calls are TRBV12-5 and TRBJ1-1; D call uncertain. Germline-derived CDR1 and CDR2 are LGHNT and FRNRAP. This CDR3 comprises 14 residues. V shed 8 bases and J shed 2 bases, with 15 bases lying between them. In nucleotides, the CDR3 is TGTGCTAGTATTGGTCAGAGACTTAACACTGAAGCTTTCTTT. Translated, it gives CASIGQRLNTEAFF. Full variable domain (rest looked up from reference TRBV12-5 and TRBJ1-1): DARVTQTPRHKVTEMGQEVTMRCQPILGHNTVFWYRQTMMQGLELLAYFRNRAPLDDSGMPKDRFSAEMPDATLATLKIQPSEPRDSAVYFCASIGQRLNTEAFFGQGTRLTVV.

This chain uses TRBV7-2 with TRBJ1-6; TRBD1 matches at 8 bases. The CDR3 totals 15 residues. V gave up 5 bases and J gave up 5 bases; unmatched junction bases: 5. CDR1 and CDR2 (germline): SGHTA, FQGNSA. CDR3 sequence (DNA): TGTGCCAGCAGCCCACGGACAGGGAATAATTCACCCCTCCACTTT. It translates to CASSPRTGNNSPLHF.

The rearrangement links TRBV3-1 (or the pseudogene TRBV3-2) to TRBJ1-4, with D unresolved. Looked up from germline, CDR1 is LGHDT and CDR2 is YNNKEL (reference sequence). The V end was cut by 0 bases, the J end by 5 bases, with 10 bases between. The CDR3 contains 15 residues. This chain's CDR3 is CASSQEVIGNEKLFF. CDR3 coding DNA: TGTGCCAGCAGCCAAGAAGTGATCGGGAATGAAAAACTGTTTTTT.

CDR3 nucleotide sequence: TGTGCTAGTGGTTTGGACAGGTCTTTACTCTACGAGCAGTACTTC. It is translated as CASGLDRSLLYEQYF. The chain combines TRBV12-5 with TRBJ2-7; D perhaps matches TRBD1 (5 bases). From germline, CDR1 is LGHNT and CDR2 FRNRAP. V gave up 1 base and J gave up 3 bases, with 13 bases separating them. CDR3 length: 15 amino acids.

This clone was detected a few times. The chain employs TRBV7-2 and TRBJ2-3, with a possible D match to TRBD1 (5 bases). This CDR3 is built from 14 residues. Trimming removed 3 bases at V and 0 bases at J, with 7 bases between. Germline CDR1 SGHTA, CDR2 FQGNSA. The DNA for the CDR3 is TGTGCCAGCAGCTTTGACAGTAGCACAGATACGCAGTATTTT. It specifies CASSFDSSTDTQYF. Complete variable domain (other parts from reference TRBV7-2 and TRBJ2-3): GAGVSQSPSNKVTEKGKDVELRCDPISGHTALYWYRQSLGQGLEFLIYFQGNSAPDKSGLPSDRFSAERTGGSVSTLTIQRTQQEDSAVYLCASSFDSSTDTQYFGPGTRLTVL.

This chain links TRBV4-1 with TRBJ2-1; tentatively, D is TRBD2 (6 bases). The germline gives CDR1 MGHRA, CDR2 YSYEKL. This CDR3 has 15 amino acids. V was clipped by 1 base and J by 7 bases, with 14 bases between them. The CDR3 nucleotides are TGCGCCAGCAGCCAAGGTGGGCTAGCGAGTAATGAGCAGTTCTTC. Translating it yields CASSQGGLASNEQFF.

The V call is TRBV6-5, the J call TRBJ1-3; 9 bases align to TRBD1. This CDR3 is 14 amino acids long. Trimming removed 4 bases from V and 4 bases from J; junction bases left unmatched: 2. Germline V gene data show CDR1 as MNHEY and CDR2 as SVGAGI. This CDR3 is CASSWDRVGNTIYF. DNA for the CDR3: TGTGCCAGCAGTTGGGACAGGGTAGGAAACACCATATATTTT.

The table lists this clone with a few counts. The chain combines TRBV4-3 with TRBJ2-3, with D tentatively TRBD2 (5 bases). The CDR3 runs to 15 residues. Germline CDR1 and CDR2: LGHNA and YSLEER. Trimming removed 4 bases from V and 2 bases from J, with 13 bases in between. DNA for the CDR3: TGCGCCAGCAGCCGAAGTAGCGCGAACACAGATACGCAGTATTTT. It codes for CASSRSSANTDTQYF.

The chain employs TRBV20-1 and TRBJ2-1; D unclear. The CDR3 has 11 residues. Germline V gene lookup returns CDR1 DFQATT and CDR2 SNEGSKA (reference sequence). V lost 6 bases, J lost 8 bases, and 11 bases lay in between. The CDR3 spells CSAARSYEQFF. CDR3 nucleotides: TGCAGTGCCGCTAGGTCGTATGAGCAGTTCTTC.

This chain joins TRBV29-1 and TRBJ2-1, with D perhaps matching TRBD1 (6 bases). The CDR3 sequence is 13 residues long. V was shortened by 7 bases and J by 7 bases, with 17 bases between the two germline ends. The germline V gene encodes CDR1 SQVTM and CDR2 ANQGSEA. As DNA, the CDR3 is TGCAGCGCTACAGGGACCCTCATTAATGAGCAGTTCTTC. Protein: CSATGTLINEQFF.

The CDR3 spells CASNGGGALDYGYTF. In nucleotides, the CDR3 is TGTGCCAGCAATGGAGGGGGGGCCCTTGACTATGGCTACACCTTC. The genes are TRBV28 and TRBJ1-2, with D perhaps matching TRBD1 (6 bases). CDR3 length: 15 residues. CDR1 MDHEN and CDR2 SYDVKM come from the germline V gene. V lost 7 bases and J 3 bases, leaving 18 bases between the germline ends.

The chain has TRBV21-1 and TRBJ1-5; TRBD1, as called in the table, went unchecked against the DNA. TRBV21-1 is a documented pseudogene. The length of the CDR3 is 14 residues. The CDR3 DNA is TGTGCCAGCAGCAAGTGGCAGTTCAATCAGCCCCAGCATTTT. It yields the protein CASSKWQFNQPQHF.

On this clone itself: At the DNA level, this CDR3 is encoded by other sequences in the same sample as well. Here the CDR3 DNA reads TGTGCCAGCAGCGTTAGCGGTAACACCGGGGAGCTGTTTTTT. It codes for CASSVSGNTGELFF. The V gene is TRBV9, the J gene TRBJ2-2; D is perhaps TRBD2 (6 bases). Trimming stripped 2 bases from V and 2 bases from J, with 7 bases between. Germline V gene data show CDR1 as SGDLS and CDR2 as YYNGEE. The CDR3 loop spans 14 amino acids. Filled out from reference TRBV9 and TRBJ2-2, the complete variable domain reads DSGVTQTPKHLITATGQRVTLRCSPRSGDLSVYWYQQSLDQGLQFLIQYYNGEERAKGNILERFSAQQFPDLHSELNLSSLELGDSALYFCASSVSGNTGELFFGEGSRLTVL.

V and J are TRBV7-2 and TRBJ1-3; D is ambiguous. CDR1 is SGHTA and CDR2 is FQGNSA in the germline V gene. Trimming shortened V by 3 bases and J by 4 bases, and 7 bases separated the two germline ends. CDR3 length equals 13 residues. DNA for the CDR3: TGTGCCAGCAGCTTGCAGGCAGGAAACACCATATATTTT. This codes for CASSLQAGNTIYF.

The gene calls are TRBV24-1 and TRBJ1-5; 11 bases are a match to TRBD1. Per germline, CDR1 KGHDR and CDR2 SFDVKD. CDR3 size: 20 residues. Trimming at V came to 1 base and at J to 2 bases, leaving 12 bases not matched to a gene. The CDR3 DNA reads TGTGCCACCAGTGATTTTGCACGGACAGGGGGCTGCAATGGCAATCAGCCCCAGCATTTT. Its translation: CATSDFARTGGCNGNQPQHF.

Here the CDR3 DNA reads TGTGCCAGCAGCCCGGGGGATTCACCCCTCCACTTT. The encoded protein is CASSPGDSPLHF. The rearrangement uses TRBV9 and TRBJ1-6; D might be TRBD1 (5 bases). This CDR3 contains 12 residues. V was clipped by 4 bases and J by 8 bases, with 7 bases between them. From germline, CDR1 is SGDLS and CDR2 YYNGEE.

The rearrangement links TRBV6-6 to TRBJ1-6; weak D call: TRBD1 (6 bases). This CDR3 has 13 residues. V gave up 5 bases and J gave up 10 bases, with 12 bases separating them. Germline values: CDR1 MNHNY, CDR2 SVGAGI (reference sequence). DNA for the CDR3: TGTGCCAGCAGTAATTACAGGGACTCACCCCTCCACTTT. This sequence encodes CASSNYRDSPLHF.